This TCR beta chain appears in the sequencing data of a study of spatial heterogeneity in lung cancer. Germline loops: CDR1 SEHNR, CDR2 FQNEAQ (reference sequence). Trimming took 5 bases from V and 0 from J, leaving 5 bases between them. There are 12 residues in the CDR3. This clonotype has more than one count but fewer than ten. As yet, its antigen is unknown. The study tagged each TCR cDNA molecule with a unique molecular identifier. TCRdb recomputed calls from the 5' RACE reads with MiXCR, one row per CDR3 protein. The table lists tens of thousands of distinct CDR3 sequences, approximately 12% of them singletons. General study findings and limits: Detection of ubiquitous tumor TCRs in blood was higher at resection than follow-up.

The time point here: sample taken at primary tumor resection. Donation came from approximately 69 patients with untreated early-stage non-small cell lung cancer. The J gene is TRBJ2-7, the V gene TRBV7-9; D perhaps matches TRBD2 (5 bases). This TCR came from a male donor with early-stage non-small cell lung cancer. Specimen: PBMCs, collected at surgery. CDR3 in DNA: TGTGCCAGCAGCCGGGGCTCCTACGAGCAGTACTTC. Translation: CASSRGSYEQYF.